The 21 T cell receptor beta chains below come from one sample, sequenced in a study of regulatory T cells in long-lasting Graves disease. iRepertoire HTBI primers and Arm-PCR of CDR3 regions built TCR beta libraries. Each CDR3 protein is one row after TCRdb ran MiXCR on the multiplex PCR reads. The profile shows hundreds of thousands of distinct CDR3 sequences, 15% to 20% of them singletons. Time point meaning: newly diagnosed GD, antithyroid drugs for less than 3 months. Construction of the TCR library relied on RNA isolated from PBMCs. The sample was also reused in another study, on T cells in Graves' hyperthyroidism and ophthalmopathy.

The sample here was peripheral blood mononuclear cells (PBMCs), taken at new diagnosis, from a patient treated with antithyroid drugs. The source of these receptors is a young woman with Graves disease.

This clonotype came up once. The chain joins TRBV5-1 to TRBJ2-6, with TRBD2 matching over 10 bases. V shed 4 bases, J shed 2 bases, and the junction held 3 bases outside the gene matches. Per germline, CDR1 SGHRS and CDR2 YFSETQ. The CDR3 is 16 residues long. Here the CDR3 reads CASSPSGSTGANVLTF. The DNA for the CDR3 is TGCGCCAGCAGCCCTAGCGGGAGTACTGGGGCCAACGTCCTGACTTTC.

In its sample, this clonotype was seen many times. V is TRBV28 and J is TRBJ2-7; 7 bases match TRBD1. This CDR3 comprises 12 residues. Per the germline V gene, CDR1 is MDHEN and CDR2 is SYDVKM. The V gene end was trimmed by 4 bases and the J gene end by 7 bases; junction bases not matched to a gene: 4. Here the CDR3 DNA reads TGTGCCAGCAGTTATGGGACAGTGGAGCAGTACTTC. Encoded protein: CASSYGTVEQYF.

This clonotype has a count of ten or more. At one boundary the junction diverges from the germline segment, which might be a read error. The chain combines TRBV6-1 with TRBJ2-2, with a tentative D call TRBD1 (5 bases). The CDR3 runs to 15 residues. Germline V gene data show CDR1 as MNHNS and CDR2 as SASEGT. The CDR3 DNA reads as TGTGCCAGCACTGAAAGGGGCCTCTACACCGGGGAGCTGTTTTTT. Protein: CASTERGLYTGELFF.

This sequence joins TRBV27 and TRBJ1-2, with 8 bases lining up with TRBD1. The V gene end was trimmed by 5 bases and the J gene end by 10 bases; junction bases not matched to a gene: 18. The CDR3 runs to 16 residues. CDR1 is MNHEY and CDR2 is SMNVEV in the germline V gene (reference sequence). The CDR3, as DNA: TGTGCCAGCAGTATGGGACAGGCTCCCAGGGCTCACGACTACACCTTC. Translating gives CASSMGQAPRAHDYTF.

This clonotype has a handful of counts. The chain combines TRBV11-2 with TRBJ2-1; no definite D call. From germline, CDR1 is SGHAT and CDR2 FQNNGV. This CDR3 spans 15 amino acids. Between the trimmed V and J ends, which lost 1 base and 4 bases, there was a span of 11 bases. CDR3 loop: CASSLGSAVYNEQFF. DNA of the CDR3: TGTGCCAGCAGCTTAGGGTCGGCTGTGTACAATGAGCAGTTCTTC.

J is TRBJ2-7 and V is TRBV18; D not certain. CDR1 KGHSH and CDR2 LQKENI come from the germline V gene. There are 12 residues in the CDR3. Trimming removed 3 bases from V and 7 bases from J, with 10 bases in between. The CDR3 loop reads CASSPPTREQYF. The CDR3 DNA reads TGTGCCAGCTCACCCCCGACGAGGGAGCAGTACTTC.

In its sample, this clonotype was seen a few times. CDR3 nucleotide sequence: TGTGCCAGTAGTATACGGGGGTACTATGGCTACACCTTC. Encoded protein: CASSIRGYYGYTF. V usage is TRBV19 and J usage is TRBJ1-2, with D perhaps matching TRBD1 (5 bases). There are 13 residues in the CDR3. Germline CDR1 reads LNHDA; CDR2 reads SQIVND (reference sequence). Trimming took off 2 bases at V and 3 bases at J, with 7 bases between the two ends.

V gene TRBV7-2 combines with J gene TRBJ2-7; D unresolved. The germline V gene has CDR1 SGHTA and CDR2 FQGNSA. CDR3 length: 14 amino acids. V was cut by 1 base and J by 2 bases, with 9 bases left in between. The CDR3 reads CASSLGSLTYEQYF. Here the CDR3 DNA reads TGTGCCAGCAGCTTAGGCAGCCTAACCTACGAGCAGTACTTC.

This chain connects TRBV5-8 to TRBJ1-2; 8 bases map to TRBD1. V shed 0 bases and J 5 bases; nucleotides not matched to a gene: 3. CDR3 length equals 14 residues. Germline assignment: CDR1 SGHTS and CDR2 YDEGEE. CDR3 loop: CASSLGTGFYGYTF. CDR3 bases: TGTGCCAGCAGCTTGGGGACAGGGTTTTATGGCTACACCTTC. Based on the CDR3 plus reference TRBV5-8 and TRBJ1-2, the full variable domain is EAGVTQSPTHLIKTRGQQATLRCSPISGHTSVYWYQQALGLGLQFLLWYDEGEERNRGNFPPRFSGRQFPNYSSELNVNALELEDSALYLCASSLGTGFYGYTFGSGTRLTVV.

There are many counts of this clonotype. The chain combines TRBV12-3 or TRBV12-4 with TRBJ2-1, with D maybe TRBD2 (5 bases). This CDR3 has 15 residues. V lost 5 bases to trimming and J lost 9 bases, with 20 bases between them. CDR3: CASSPYGLMGSEQFF. DNA of the CDR3: TGTGCCAGCAGTCCTTATGGTTTGATGGGGAGTGAGCAGTTCTTC.

This clonotype was counted ten times or more. This chain joins TRBV7-9 and TRBJ2-2; 8 bases match TRBD2. Germline CDR1 and CDR2: SEHNR and FQNEAQ (reference sequence). V dropped 2 bases and J dropped 5; count of bases not matched to a gene: 4. CDR3 length equals 15 residues. The CDR3 region has the DNA TGTGCCAGCAGCTTACGGCCTAGCGGGACCGGGGAGCTGTTTTTT. The encoded protein is CASSLRPSGTGELFF.

V is TRBV2 and J is TRBJ1-1; possible D gene TRBD1, 5 bases. Germline V lookup: CDR1 SNHLY, CDR2 FYNNEI. Between the trimmed V and J ends, which lost 7 bases and 4 bases, there was a span of 13 bases. The CDR3 spans 13 residues. CDR3 sequence reads: CASIPWGGTEAFF. The CDR3, as DNA: TGTGCCAGCATCCCCTGGGGGGGCACTGAAGCTTTCTTT.

At least ten counts were recorded for this clonotype. The chain has TRBV5-1 and TRBJ2-1, with 8 bases lining up with TRBD2. This CDR3 contains 15 residues. The J segment lost 7 bases and the V segment lost 6 bases, leaving 12 bases of the junction unmatched. Looked up from germline, CDR1 is SGHRS and CDR2 is YFSETQ. CDR3 bases: TGCGCCAGCATAAAAGTGGCGGGAGGAGGAAATGAGCAGTTCTTC. This encodes CASIKVAGGGNEQFF.

Comment on this clonotype: This could be a read error, since a much larger clone is one nucleotide away. V usage is TRBV28 and J usage is TRBJ1-2, with D perhaps matching TRBD1 (6 bases). The CDR3 loop spans 12 amino acids. CDR1 is MDHEN and CDR2 is SYDVKM in the germline V gene. The CDR3, as DNA: TGTGTCAGCAGCGGGACACCTTATGGCTACACCTTC. It translates to CVSSGTPYGYTF.

The table lists this clonotype with many counts. The chain recombines TRBV6-1 with TRBJ1-2, with D hard to call. V lost 7 bases to trimming and J lost 5 bases, with 14 bases between them. The CDR3 runs 13 residues. Per germline, CDR1 MNHNS and CDR2 SASEGT. This CDR3 reads CASKLYGEYGYTF. In DNA form, the CDR3 reads TGTGCCAGCAAGTTGTACGGAGAATATGGCTACACCTTC.

The chain uses TRBV7-9 and TRBJ1-5, with D perhaps matching TRBD1 (6 bases). This CDR3 region has 17 residues. Germline V gives CDR1 SEHNR, CDR2 FQNEAQ (reference sequence). V lost 1 base to trimming and J lost 0 bases, with 13 bases between them. The CDR3 loop is CASSLEQGLYSNQPQHF. CDR3 nucleotides: TGTGCCAGCAGCTTAGAACAGGGACTATATAGCAATCAGCCCCAGCATTTT.

Only a few counts were recorded for this clonotype. The chain carries TRBV7-2 and TRBJ2-7; D remains ambiguous. Trimming cost V 5 bases and J 3 bases, with 8 bases left between them. Germline V CDR1 and CDR2: SGHTA, FQGNSA. CDR3 length: 12 amino acids. CDR3 protein: CASSVNNYEQYF. The DNA for the CDR3 is TGTGCCAGCAGCGTGAACAACTACGAGCAGTACTTC.

V usage is TRBV19 and J usage is TRBJ2-2, with D perhaps matching TRBD2 (5 bases). The CDR3 consists of 16 residues. V shed 5 bases and J shed 4 bases, with 17 bases lying between them. Germline V gene data show CDR1 as LNHDA and CDR2 as SQIVND (reference sequence). The CDR3 DNA follows: TGTGCCAGTAGTGCAACACCTAGCATCGGCACCGGGGAGCTGTTTTTT. Its protein is CASSATPSIGTGELFF.

This clonotype appeared many times. This chain connects TRBV14 to TRBJ1-1; the match to TRBD1 covers 8 bases. The germline V gene has CDR1 SGHDN and CDR2 FVKESK. CDR3 size: 15 residues. V dropped 7 bases and J dropped 8; count of bases not matched to a gene: 15. The CDR3 nucleotides are TGTGCCAGCACCCCGCTTCTCGCAGGGGGCAGAGAAGCTTTCTTT. Its translation is CASTPLLAGGREAFF. Complete variable domain (other parts from reference TRBV14 and TRBJ1-1): EAGVTQFPSHSVIEKGQTVTLRCDPISGHDNLYWYRRVMGKEIKFLLHFVKESKQDESGMPNNRFLAERTGGTYSTLKVQPAELEDSGVYFCASTPLLAGGREAFFGQGTRLTVV.

This clonotype has more than one count but fewer than ten. This sequence joins TRBV28 and TRBJ2-4, with D uncertain. Between the trimmed V and J ends, which lost 5 bases and 0 bases, there was a span of 8 bases. The CDR3 contains 14 residues. Per the germline V gene, CDR1 is MDHEN and CDR2 is SYDVKM. The CDR3 nucleotides read TGTGCCAGCAGTCCCAGCGTAGCCAAAAACATTCAGTACTTC. Its protein product is CASSPSVAKNIQYF.

This clonotype was counted at least ten times. This chain joins TRBV12-3 or TRBV12-4 and TRBJ1-5, with TRBD1 matching over 10 bases. This CDR3 has 16 amino acids. The V segment lost 6 bases and the J segment 4 bases; nucleotides outside the gene matches: 9. The chain's CDR3 is CASRRAGTGANQPQHF. CDR3 nucleotides: TGTGCCAGCAGACGAGCCGGGACAGGGGCTAATCAGCCCCAGCATTTT.